These 22 T cell receptor beta chains were all obtained from the same sample, sequenced in a study of regulatory T cells in long-lasting Graves disease. The TCR beta library used iRepertoire HTBI primers with Arm-PCR amplification of CDR3. TCRdb itself ran the multiplex PCR reads through MiXCR, one entry per CDR3 protein. The repertoire holds hundreds of thousands of distinct CDR3 sequences, with roughly 15% as singletons. Time point here: newly diagnosed GD, antithyroid drugs for less than 3 months. From PBMCs, RNA was extracted and then used to make the TCR library. These records were also assigned to another study, of T cells in Graves' hyperthyroidism and ophthalmopathy.

The specimen was peripheral blood mononuclear cells (PBMCs), collected at new diagnosis, from a patient treated with antithyroid drugs. These receptors all stem from a woman aged 30 to 39 with Graves disease.

This clonotype was seen at least ten times. The V call is TRBV5-1, the J call TRBJ1-1; D gene unclear. The V and J ends lost 4 bases and 4 bases respectively, with 11 bases between them. Germline values: CDR1 SGHRS, CDR2 YFSETQ. This CDR3 region has 13 residues. CDR3 DNA: TGCGCCAGCAGCCTGCTGGGTTTCACTGAAGCTTTCTTT. This encodes CASSLLGFTEAFF.

This clonotype was seen only a few times. The chain recombines TRBV7-9 with TRBJ2-5; D perhaps matches TRBD1 (6 bases). V was clipped by 1 base and J by 1 base, with 10 bases between them. The CDR3 loop spans 15 amino acids. Germline CDR1 is SEHNR and CDR2 is FQNEAQ (reference sequence). CDR3 in DNA: TGTGCCAGCAGCTTAGGGGGGACACCCCAAGAGACCCAGTACTTC. Its translation: CASSLGGTPQETQYF.

This clonotype has at least ten counts. The genes are TRBV7-3 and TRBJ1-2, with unresolved D. Trimming removed 4 bases at V and 6 bases at J, with 6 bases between. Looked up from germline, CDR1 is SGHTA and CDR2 is FQGTGA. This CDR3 has 11 residues. The CDR3 loop reads CASSSGDGYTF. The CDR3 bases are TGTGCCAGCAGCTCCGGGGATGGCTACACCTTC. Based on the CDR3 plus reference TRBV7-3 and TRBJ1-2, the full variable domain is GAGVSQTPSNKVTEKGKYVELRCDPISGHTALYWYRQSLGQGPEFLIYFQGTGAADDSGLPNDRFFAVRPEGSVSTLKIQRTERGDSAVYLCASSSGDGYTFGSGTRLTVV.

The rearrangement joins TRBV20-1 to TRBJ2-1, with D unresolved. There are 14 residues in the CDR3. V dropped 5 bases and J dropped 0 bases, with 11 bases sitting between them. Germline loops: CDR1 DFQATT, CDR2 SNEGSKA (reference sequence). The DNA for the CDR3 is TGCAGTGCTCCGGACGGCCGCTCCTACAATGAGCAGTTCTTC. This codes for CSAPDGRSYNEQFF.

This clonotype was picked up a small number of times. The CDR3 sequence is CASSLSGPLQFF. In nucleotides, the CDR3 is TGTGCCAGCAGTCTTAGCGGCCCACTGCAGTTCTTC. The chain links TRBV28 to TRBJ2-1, with a weak D call TRBD2 (6 bases). Per the germline V gene, CDR1 is MDHEN and CDR2 is SYDVKM. Trimming cost V 5 bases and J 12 bases, with 14 bases left between them. This CDR3 region has 12 residues.

Notes on this clonotype: A clone one base away is much larger, so this may be a read error. This chain joins TRBV12-3 or TRBV12-4 and TRBJ2-1; the D is unclear. The J call may not be correct, given that the DNA end is closer to TRBJ2-5. This CDR3 has 12 residues. The DNA for the CDR3 is TGTGCCAGCAGTTGGGGTGATGTGGCCCAGTACTTC. Translation: CASSWGDVAQYF.

There are many counts of this clonotype. This chain connects TRBV7-3 to TRBJ2-7; TRBD2 matches at 10 bases. Trimming removed 5 bases from V and 2 bases from J; junction bases left unmatched: 6. CDR3 length: 15 amino acids. Per the germline V gene, CDR1 is SGHTA and CDR2 is FQGTGA. The CDR3 region has the DNA TGTGCCAGCAGCCCTCAACTAGCGGGACCCTACGAGCAGTACTTC. It is translated as CASSPQLAGPYEQYF. Using reference TRBV7-3 and TRBJ2-7 for the parts outside the CDR3, the full variable domain is GAGVSQTPSNKVTEKGKYVELRCDPISGHTALYWYRQSLGQGPEFLIYFQGTGAADDSGLPNDRFFAVRPEGSVSTLKIQRTERGDSAVYLCASSPQLAGPYEQYFGPGTRLTVT.

The chain is built from TRBV7-3 and TRBJ2-1; 10 positions agree with TRBD2. The CDR3 length is 15 residues. CDR1 SGHTA and CDR2 FQGTGA come from the germline V gene. V lost 5 bases to trimming and J lost 3 bases; unmatched junction nucleotides: 4. CDR3 sequence (DNA): TGTGCCAGCAGCGCCACTAGCGGGGACTACAATGAGCAGTTCTTC. Its protein is CASSATSGDYNEQFF.

This clonotype has a count of ten or more. The chain joins TRBV27 to TRBJ1-4, with D hard to call. Germline loops: CDR1 MNHEY, CDR2 SMNVEV (reference sequence). Trimming removed 7 bases from V and 7 bases from J, with 16 bases in between. CDR3 length equals 14 residues. The CDR3 is CASKNHGGREKLFF. CDR3 nucleotides: TGTGCCAGCAAAAATCACGGCGGGCGTGAAAAACTGTTTTTT.

This clonotype was counted only a few times. The genes are TRBV3-1 and TRBJ1-2, with 9 bases fitting TRBD1. This CDR3 spans 15 amino acids. Germline loops: CDR1 LGHDT, CDR2 YNNKEL (reference sequence). J lost 7 bases, V lost 1 base, and 7 bases had no gene match. The CDR3 DNA is TGTGCCAGCAGCCAAGTTACAGGGGGCGCAGGTGGCTACACCTTC. Protein: CASSQVTGGAGGYTF.

At least ten counts were recorded for this clonotype. This rearrangement joins TRBV6-5 to TRBJ2-7, with no clear D. The CDR3 spans 12 residues. V lost 2 bases, J lost 7 bases, and 9 bases lay in between. The germline V gene has CDR1 MNHEY and CDR2 SVGAGI. CDR3 region: CASSYTSKEQYF. The CDR3 region has the DNA TGTGCCAGCAGTTACACGTCTAAAGAGCAGTACTTC.

This clonotype was seen more than once but under ten times. V usage is TRBV29-1 and J usage is TRBJ1-2; 7 bases are shared with TRBD1. The germline CDR1 and CDR2 sequences are SQVTM and ANQGSEA. This CDR3 spans 11 amino acids. V lost 8 bases, J lost 8 bases, and 8 bases stayed unmatched. In DNA form, the CDR3 reads TGCAGCCTTACAGGGGCGGAAGGCTACACCTTC. This gives the protein CSLTGAEGYTF.

The sample holds many counts of this clonotype. This chain connects TRBV11-2 to TRBJ2-7, with 7 bases aligning to TRBD2. Germline V gene data show CDR1 as SGHAT and CDR2 as FQNNGV. V lost 2 bases, J lost 3 bases, and 16 bases stayed unmatched. CDR3 length equals 18 residues. The DNA for the CDR3 is TGTGCCAGCAGCTTAAGTCTTGACTTGGCTAGCGGCCACTACGAGCAGTACTTC. Translating gives CASSLSLDLASGHYEQYF. Complete variable domain (other parts from reference TRBV11-2 and TRBJ2-7): EAGVAQSPRYKIIEKRQSVAFWCNPISGHATLYWYQQILGQGPKLLIQFQNNGVVDDSQLPKDRFSAERLKGVDSTLKIQPAKLEDSAVYLCASSLSLDLASGHYEQYFGPGTRLTVT.

The gene calls are TRBV6-2 or TRBV6-3 and TRBJ1-2; no clear D. The V gene lost 4 bases and the J gene lost 3 bases, with 9 bases spanning the gap. The CDR3 covers 13 residues. Germline V CDR1 and CDR2: MNHEY, SVGEGT. The CDR3 DNA is TGTGCCAGCAGTTTGCAGGAATACTATGGCTACACCTTC. Translating it yields CASSLQEYYGYTF.

The V and J genes are TRBV5-1 and TRBJ2-1; D uncertain. Germline V gene lookup returns CDR1 SGHRS and CDR2 YFSETQ. This CDR3 comprises 14 residues. The ends were cut back, 0 bases at V and 6 bases at J, with 10 bases in the middle. CDR3 nucleotide sequence: TGCGCCAGCAGCTTGGATGGCAGTTTCAATGAGCAGTTCTTC. It codes for CASSLDGSFNEQFF. Together with reference TRBV5-1 and TRBJ2-1, the CDR3 gives the full variable domain: KAGVTQTPRYLIKTRGQQVTLSCSPISGHRSVSWYQQTPGQGLQFLFEYFSETQRNKGNFPGRFSGRQFSNSRSEMNVSTLELGDSALYLCASSLDGSFNEQFFGPGTRLTVL.

The V call is TRBV4-2, the J call TRBJ2-7; D tentatively fits TRBD1 or TRBD2 (6 bases each). CDR3 size: 17 residues. Germline-derived CDR1 and CDR2 are LGHNA and YNFKEQ. V shed 0 bases and J shed 4 bases, with 19 bases lying between them. The CDR3 coding sequence is TGTGCCAGCAGCCAAGAATCGTGGGGGCGGGGAGAATACGAGCAGTACTTC. It is translated as CASSQESWGRGEYEQYF.

This clonotype was counted ten times or more. The V call is TRBV28, the J call TRBJ2-5; 9 bases line up with TRBD1. CDR1 is MDHEN, CDR2 SYDVKM, per germline. V was clipped by 5 bases and J by 7 bases; unmatched bases: 5. The CDR3 has 13 amino acids. The CDR3 reads CASSLQGARTQYF. CDR3 bases: TGTGCCAGCAGTCTACAGGGGGCACGGACCCAGTACTTC.

Ten or more counts support this clonotype. The chain uses TRBV28 and TRBJ1-2; D perhaps matches TRBD1 (6 bases). With 7 bases removed from V and 4 bases from J, the gap between germline ends came to 16 bases. Germline loops: CDR1 MDHEN, CDR2 SYDVKM. The CDR3 loop spans 14 amino acids. The CDR3 loop is CASNILTDSYGYTF. In DNA form, the CDR3 reads TGTGCCAGCAACATACTGACGGACAGCTATGGCTACACCTTC.

This rearrangement joins TRBV19 to TRBJ2-1, with 8 bases that match TRBD1. Germline-derived CDR1 and CDR2 are LNHDA and SQIVND (reference sequence). Germline trimming cut 5 bases from V and 7 bases from J; bases unmatched to any gene: 4. This CDR3 has 13 amino acids. CDR3 sequence reads: CASSAWTGNEQFF. In nucleotides, the CDR3 is TGTGCCAGTAGTGCTTGGACAGGGAATGAGCAGTTCTTC.

This clonotype was counted ten times or more. This chain connects TRBV2 to TRBJ2-4; 7 nucleotides line up with TRBD1. Germline V gives CDR1 SNHLY, CDR2 FYNNEI. This CDR3 is 16 amino acids long. V was pared by 5 bases and J by 6 bases, with 13 bases of the junction left unmatched. CDR3 loop: CASSLGTVVGVNIQYF. The CDR3 DNA reads TGTGCCAGCAGTCTTGGGACAGTCGTTGGGGTAAACATTCAGTACTTC.

This clonotype came up many times. The gene calls are TRBV28 and TRBJ1-1; D gene unclear. Germline V lookup: CDR1 MDHEN, CDR2 SYDVKM. Trimming cost V 8 bases and J 1 base, with 11 bases left between them. This CDR3 comprises 13 residues. The CDR3 DNA reads TGTGCCAGCGGAATTGAAGCGAACACTGAAGCTTTCTTT. The encoded protein is CASGIEANTEAFF.

This clonotype showed up many times. V is TRBV7-2 and J is TRBJ2-5; 7 bases line up with TRBD2. Trimming removed 4 bases from V and 4 bases from J; junction bases left unmatched: 15. The CDR3 runs 17 residues. Germline V gene data show CDR1 as SGHTA and CDR2 as FQGNSA. CDR3 sequence: CASSSRPKRLAGETQYF. Here the CDR3 DNA reads TGTGCCAGCAGCTCCCGGCCGAAGCGACTAGCCGGAGAGACCCAGTACTTC.